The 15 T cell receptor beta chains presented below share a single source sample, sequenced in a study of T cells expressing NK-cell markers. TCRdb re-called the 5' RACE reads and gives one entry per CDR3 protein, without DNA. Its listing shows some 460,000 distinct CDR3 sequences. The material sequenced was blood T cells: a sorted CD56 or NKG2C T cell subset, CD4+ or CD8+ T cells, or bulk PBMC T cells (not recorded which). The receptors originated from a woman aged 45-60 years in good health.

CDR3 residues: CASSLQGGREAFF. V is TRBV5-1 and J is TRBJ1-1; TCRdb returns TRBD1, unconfirmable since there is no DNA. Germline V gene data show CDR1 as SGHRS and CDR2 as YFSETQ. The CDR3 is 13 amino acids.

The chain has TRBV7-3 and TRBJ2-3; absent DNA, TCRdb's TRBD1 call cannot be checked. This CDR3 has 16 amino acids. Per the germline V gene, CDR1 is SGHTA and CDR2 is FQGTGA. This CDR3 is CASSLGPRTSTDTQYF.

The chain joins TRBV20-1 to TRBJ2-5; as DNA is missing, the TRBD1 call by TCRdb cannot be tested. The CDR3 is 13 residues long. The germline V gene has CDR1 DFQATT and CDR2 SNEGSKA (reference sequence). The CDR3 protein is CSVRGGKQETQYF.

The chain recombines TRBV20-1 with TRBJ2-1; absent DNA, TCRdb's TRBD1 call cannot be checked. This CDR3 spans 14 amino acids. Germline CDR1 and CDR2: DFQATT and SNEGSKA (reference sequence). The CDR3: CSARDIQRGDEQFF.

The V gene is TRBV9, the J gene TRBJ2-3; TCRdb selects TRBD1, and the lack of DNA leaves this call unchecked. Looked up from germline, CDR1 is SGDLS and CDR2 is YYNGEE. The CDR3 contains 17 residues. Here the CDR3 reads CASSRQGTGTSTDTQYF.

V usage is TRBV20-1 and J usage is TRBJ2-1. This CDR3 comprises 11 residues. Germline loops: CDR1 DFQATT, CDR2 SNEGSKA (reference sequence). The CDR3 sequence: CSADDLDEQFF.

CDR3 amino acids: CASSFRGPWEQYF. The rearrangement links TRBV5-1 to TRBJ2-7; the D gene TCRdb calls, TRBD2, cannot be checked with no DNA. The germline V gene has CDR1 SGHRS and CDR2 YFSETQ. This CDR3 contains 13 residues.

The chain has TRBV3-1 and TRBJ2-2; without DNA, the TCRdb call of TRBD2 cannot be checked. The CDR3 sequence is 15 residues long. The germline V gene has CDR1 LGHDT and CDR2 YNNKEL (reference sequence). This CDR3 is CASSLAGGPDGELFF.

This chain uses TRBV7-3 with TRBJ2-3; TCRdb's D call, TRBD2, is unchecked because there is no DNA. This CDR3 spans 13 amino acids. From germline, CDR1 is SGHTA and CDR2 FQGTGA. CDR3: CASSSGAGDTQYF.

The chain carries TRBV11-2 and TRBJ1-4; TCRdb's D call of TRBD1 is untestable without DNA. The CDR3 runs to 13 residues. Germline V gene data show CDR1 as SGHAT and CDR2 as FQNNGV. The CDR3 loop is CAIEQGRDEKLFF.

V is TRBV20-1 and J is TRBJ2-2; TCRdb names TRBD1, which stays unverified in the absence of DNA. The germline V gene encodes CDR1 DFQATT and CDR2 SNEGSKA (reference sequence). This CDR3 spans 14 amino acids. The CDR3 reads CSANRDPTNGELFF.

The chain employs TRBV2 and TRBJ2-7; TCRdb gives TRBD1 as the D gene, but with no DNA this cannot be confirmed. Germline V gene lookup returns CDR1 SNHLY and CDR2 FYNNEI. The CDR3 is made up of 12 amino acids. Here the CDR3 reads CASSEAGAEQYF.

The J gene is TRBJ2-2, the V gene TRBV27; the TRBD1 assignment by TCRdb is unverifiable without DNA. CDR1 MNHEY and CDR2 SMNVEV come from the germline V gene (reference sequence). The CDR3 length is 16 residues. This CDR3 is CASSLSPGRSTGELFF.

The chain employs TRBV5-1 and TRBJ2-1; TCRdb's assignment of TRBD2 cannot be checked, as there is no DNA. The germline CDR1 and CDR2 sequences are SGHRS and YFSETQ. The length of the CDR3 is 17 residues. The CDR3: CASSPRWSLAGPNEQFF.

This chain's CDR3 is CAWKEAGNVYEQYF. The chain uses TRBV30 and TRBJ2-7; TCRdb's D call, TRBD2, is unchecked because there is no DNA. The CDR3 loop spans 14 amino acids. Germline assignment: CDR1 GTSNPN and CDR2 SVGIG (reference sequence). Supplemented by reference TRBV30 and TRBJ2-7, the full variable domain reads SQTIHQWPATLVQPVGSPLSLECTVEGTSNPNLYWYRQAAGRGLQLLFYSVGIGQISSEVPQNLSASRPQDRQFILSSKKLLLSDSGFYLCAWKEAGNVYEQYFGPGTRLTVT.